The 3 T cell receptor beta chains below come from one sample, sequenced in a study of T-cell reconstitution after alpha-beta-depleted transplantation in children. Using unique molecular identifiers, the investigators prepared the TCRbeta library. TCRdb processed the PCR reads anew with MiXCR; each CDR3 protein has one entry. The sample records about 510,000 distinct CDR3 sequences, roughly an eighth being singletons. The sequenced sample was PBMCs, mostly from graft donor cells, obtained 180 days after TCRalphabeta/CD19-depleted stem cell transplant. The receptor set was obtained from a female patient younger than 10 who had a stem cell transplant for aplastic anemia, so the T cells may come from the graft donor.

This clonotype was counted between two and nine times. CDR3 residues: CASSLDRTNTGELFF. Here the CDR3 DNA reads TGTGCCAGCAGCTTAGACAGAACGAACACCGGGGAGCTGTTTTTT. The chain is built from TRBV11-2 and TRBJ2-2; D gene ambiguous. Trimming took off 0 bases at V and 0 bases at J, with 5 bases between the two ends. CDR3 length: 15 residues. Germline CDR1 is SGHAT and CDR2 is FQNNGV.

A few counts support this clonotype. The chain combines TRBV9 with TRBJ1-1; 7 nucleotides agree with TRBD1. The germline V gene encodes CDR1 SGDLS and CDR2 YYNGEE. CDR3 length: 15 residues. Losses at the gene ends were 3 bases for V and 2 bases for J; bases not matched to a gene: 7. CDR3 residues: CASSARGKENTEAFF. In DNA form, the CDR3 reads TGTGCCAGCAGCGCCAGGGGGAAAGAAAACACTGAAGCTTTCTTT. The whole variable domain, filled in from reference TRBV9 and TRBJ1-1, reads DSGVTQTPKHLITATGQRVTLRCSPRSGDLSVYWYQQSLDQGLQFLIQYYNGEERAKGNILERFSAQQFPDLHSELNLSSLELGDSALYFCASSARGKENTEAFFGQGTRLTVV.

This clonotype was detected a few times. This chain links TRBV4-3 with TRBJ2-3; 7 nucleotides align to TRBD1. The CDR3 covers 15 residues. Germline lookup yields CDR1 LGHNA and CDR2 YSLEER. Germline trimming cut 1 base from V and 4 bases from J; bases unmatched to any gene: 5. CDR3 DNA: TGCGCCAGCAGCCAAGGGGCAGGGGGAGCAGATACGCAGTATTTT. It encodes CASSQGAGGADTQYF.